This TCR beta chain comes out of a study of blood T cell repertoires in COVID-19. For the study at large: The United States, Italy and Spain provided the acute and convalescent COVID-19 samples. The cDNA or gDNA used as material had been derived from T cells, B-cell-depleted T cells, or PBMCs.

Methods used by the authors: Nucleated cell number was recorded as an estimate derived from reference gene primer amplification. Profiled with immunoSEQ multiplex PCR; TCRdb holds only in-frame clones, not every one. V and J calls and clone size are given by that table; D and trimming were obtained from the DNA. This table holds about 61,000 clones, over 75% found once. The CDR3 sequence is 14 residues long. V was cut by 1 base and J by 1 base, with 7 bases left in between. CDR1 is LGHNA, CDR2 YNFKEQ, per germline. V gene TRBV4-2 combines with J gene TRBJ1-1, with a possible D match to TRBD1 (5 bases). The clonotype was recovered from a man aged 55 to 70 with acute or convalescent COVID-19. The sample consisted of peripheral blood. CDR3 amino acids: CASSQARENTEAFF. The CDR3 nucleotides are TGTGCCAGCAGCCAAGCCAGGGAGAACACTGAAGCTTTCTTT.